This T cell receptor (beta chain) was found in a study of shared clonotypes between healthy human individuals. Assay used: immunoSEQ multiplex PCR; TCRdb lists only in-frame clones, some missing. The table includes just over 2,000,000 clones, approximately 94% detected once. Naive CD8 cells, CD45RO-negative and positively selected for CCR7, excluded terminally differentiated effector memory CD45RA+ cells. Trimming removed 0 bases at V and 6 bases at J, with 14 bases between. Germline V gives CDR1 SGDLS, CDR2 YYNGEE. The length of the CDR3 is 15 residues. The V gene is TRBV9, the J gene TRBJ2-3, with D perhaps TRBD2 (7 bases). Material: naive CD8+ T cells sorted from blood. The clonotype comes from a man younger than 30 in good health. CDR3 nucleotide sequence: TGTGCCAGCAGCGTAGCGTCGGGGGGCCCCGATACGCAGTATTTT. Translating gives CASSVASGGPDTQYF.